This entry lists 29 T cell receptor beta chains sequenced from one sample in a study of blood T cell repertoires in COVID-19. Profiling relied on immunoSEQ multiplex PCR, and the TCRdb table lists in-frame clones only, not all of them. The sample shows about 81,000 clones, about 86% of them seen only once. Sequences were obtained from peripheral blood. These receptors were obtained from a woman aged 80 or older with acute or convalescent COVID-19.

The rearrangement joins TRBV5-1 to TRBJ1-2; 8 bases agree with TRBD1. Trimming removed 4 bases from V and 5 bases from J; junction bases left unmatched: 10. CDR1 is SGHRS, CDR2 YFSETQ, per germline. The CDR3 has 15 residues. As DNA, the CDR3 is TGCGCCAGCAGCAACACCGGGACAGGCCCTTATGGCTACACCTTC. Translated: CASSNTGTGPYGYTF.

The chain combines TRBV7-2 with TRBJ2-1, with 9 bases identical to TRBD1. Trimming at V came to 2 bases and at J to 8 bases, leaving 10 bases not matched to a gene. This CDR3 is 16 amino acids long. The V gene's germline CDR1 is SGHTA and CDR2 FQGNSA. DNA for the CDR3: TGTGCCAGCAGCTTAAGGAGGGGGACAGGGAGCGATGAGCAGTTCTTC. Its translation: CASSLRRGTGSDEQFF.

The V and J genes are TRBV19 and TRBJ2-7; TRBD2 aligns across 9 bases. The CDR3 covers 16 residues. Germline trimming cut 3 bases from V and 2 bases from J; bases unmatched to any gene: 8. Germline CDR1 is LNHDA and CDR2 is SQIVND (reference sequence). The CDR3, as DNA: TGTGCCAGTAGTATCTTAGCGGGAGCGAGAACCTACGAGCAGTACTTC. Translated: CASSILAGARTYEQYF. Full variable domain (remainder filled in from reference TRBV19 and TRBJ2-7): DGGITQSPKYLFRKEGQNVTLSCEQNLNHDAMYWYRQDPGQGLRLIYYSQIVNDFQKGDIAEGYSVSREKKESFPLTVTSAQKNPTAFYLCASSILAGARTYEQYFGPGTRLTVT.

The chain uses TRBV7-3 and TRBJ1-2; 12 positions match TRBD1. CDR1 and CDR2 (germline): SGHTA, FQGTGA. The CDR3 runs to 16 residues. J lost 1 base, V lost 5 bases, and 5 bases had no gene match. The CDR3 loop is CASSTGTGGVNYGYTF. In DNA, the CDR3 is TGTGCCAGCAGCACCGGGACAGGGGGCGTTAACTATGGCTACACCTTC. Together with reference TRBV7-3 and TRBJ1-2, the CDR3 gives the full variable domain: GAGVSQTPSNKVTEKGKYVELRCDPISGHTALYWYRQSLGQGPEFLIYFQGTGAADDSGLPNDRFFAVRPEGSVSTLKIQRTERGDSAVYLCASSTGTGGVNYGYTFGSGTRLTVV.

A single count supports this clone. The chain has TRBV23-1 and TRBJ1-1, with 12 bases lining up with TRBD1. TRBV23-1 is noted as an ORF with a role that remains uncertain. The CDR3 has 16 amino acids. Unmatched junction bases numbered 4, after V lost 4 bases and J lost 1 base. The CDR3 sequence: CASSPGTGGRNTEAFF. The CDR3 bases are TGCGCCAGCAGTCCGGGGACAGGGGGCCGGAACACTGAAGCTTTCTTT.

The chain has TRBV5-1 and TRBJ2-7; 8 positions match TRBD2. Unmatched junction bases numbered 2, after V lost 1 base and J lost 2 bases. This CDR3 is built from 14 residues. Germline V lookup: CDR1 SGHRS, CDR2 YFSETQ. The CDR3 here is CASSLTSGPYEQYF. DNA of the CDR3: TGCGCCAGCAGCTTGACTAGCGGCCCCTACGAGCAGTACTTC. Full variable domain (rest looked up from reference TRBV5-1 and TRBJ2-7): KAGVTQTPRYLIKTRGQQVTLSCSPISGHRSVSWYQQTPGQGLQFLFEYFSETQRNKGNFPGRFSGRQFSNSRSEMNVSTLELGDSALYLCASSLTSGPYEQYFGPGTRLTVT.

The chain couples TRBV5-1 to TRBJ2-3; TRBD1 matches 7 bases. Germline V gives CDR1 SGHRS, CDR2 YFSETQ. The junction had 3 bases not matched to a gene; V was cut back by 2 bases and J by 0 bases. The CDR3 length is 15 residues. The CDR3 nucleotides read TGCGCCAGCAGCTTTCGGGGACAGAGCACAGATACGCAGTATTTT. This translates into CASSFRGQSTDTQYF.

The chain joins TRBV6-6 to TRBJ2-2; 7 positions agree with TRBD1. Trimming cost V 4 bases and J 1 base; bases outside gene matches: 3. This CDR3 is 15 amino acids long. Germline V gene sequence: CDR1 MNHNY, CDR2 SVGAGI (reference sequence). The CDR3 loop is CASSSGTVNTGELFF. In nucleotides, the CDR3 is TGTGCCAGCAGTTCCGGGACAGTGAACACCGGGGAGCTGTTTTTT.

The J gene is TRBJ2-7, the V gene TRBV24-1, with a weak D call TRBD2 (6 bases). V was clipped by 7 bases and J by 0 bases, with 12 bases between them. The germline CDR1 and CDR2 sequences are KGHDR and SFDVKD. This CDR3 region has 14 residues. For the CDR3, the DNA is TGTGCCACCAGGAGAGGGAGGAGCTCCTACGAGCAGTACTTC. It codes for CATRRGRSSYEQYF.

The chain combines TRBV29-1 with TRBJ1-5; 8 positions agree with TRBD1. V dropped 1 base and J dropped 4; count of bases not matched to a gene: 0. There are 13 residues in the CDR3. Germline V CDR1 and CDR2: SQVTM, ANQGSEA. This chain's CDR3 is CSVEGTGNQPQHF. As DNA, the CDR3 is TGCAGCGTTGAAGGGACAGGGAATCAGCCCCAGCATTTT.

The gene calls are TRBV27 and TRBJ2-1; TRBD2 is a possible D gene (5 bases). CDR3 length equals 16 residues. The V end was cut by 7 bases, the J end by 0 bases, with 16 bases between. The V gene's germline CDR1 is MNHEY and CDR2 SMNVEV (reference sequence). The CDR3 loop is CASTFRRSSSYNEQFF. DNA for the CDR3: TGTGCCAGCACCTTTAGGAGGTCTAGCTCCTACAATGAGCAGTTCTTC.

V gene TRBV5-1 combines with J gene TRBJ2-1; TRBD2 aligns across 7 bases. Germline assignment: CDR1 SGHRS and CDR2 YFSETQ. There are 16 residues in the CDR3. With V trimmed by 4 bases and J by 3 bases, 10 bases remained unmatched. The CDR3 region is CASSPDPTSFYNEQFF. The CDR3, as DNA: TGCGCCAGCAGCCCTGACCCGACTAGCTTCTACAATGAGCAGTTCTTC.

In DNA, the CDR3 is TGTGCCAGCAGTCGACAGGGGGTAGCAGGAAACACCATATATTTT. Amino acid sequence: CASSRQGVAGNTIYF. The rearrangement joins TRBV6-5 to TRBJ1-3; TRBD1 aligns across 9 bases. J lost 4 bases, V lost 5 bases, and 6 bases had no gene match. Germline-derived CDR1 and CDR2 are MNHEY and SVGAGI. The CDR3 is made up of 15 amino acids.

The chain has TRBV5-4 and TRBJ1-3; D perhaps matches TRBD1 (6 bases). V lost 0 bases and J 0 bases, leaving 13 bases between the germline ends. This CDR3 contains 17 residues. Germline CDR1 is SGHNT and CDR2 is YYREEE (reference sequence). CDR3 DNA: TGTGCCAGCAGCTTGGGGGGGACACGGCGCTCTGGAAACACCATATATTTT. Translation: CASSLGGTRRSGNTIYF.

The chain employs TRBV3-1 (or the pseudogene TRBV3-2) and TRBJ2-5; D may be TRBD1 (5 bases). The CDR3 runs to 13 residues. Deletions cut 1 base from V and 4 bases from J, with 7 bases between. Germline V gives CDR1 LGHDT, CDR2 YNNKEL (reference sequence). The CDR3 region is CASSQGDRETQYF. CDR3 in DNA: TGTGCCAGCAGCCAAGGTGACAGAGAGACCCAGTACTTC.

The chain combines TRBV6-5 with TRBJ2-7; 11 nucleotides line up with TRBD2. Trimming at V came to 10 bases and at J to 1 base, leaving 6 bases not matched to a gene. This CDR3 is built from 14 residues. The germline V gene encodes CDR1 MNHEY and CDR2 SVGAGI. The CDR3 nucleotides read TGTGCCACGCGGGGGACTAGCGGATCCTACGAGCAGTACTTC. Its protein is CATRGTSGSYEQYF.

CDR3 DNA sequence: TGTGCCAGCGGCAGGGGCTGGAATCAGCCCCAGCATTTT. Translated, it gives CASGRGWNQPQHF. The chain carries TRBV2 and TRBJ1-5; perhaps TRBD1 as D (6 bases). CDR1 is SNHLY and CDR2 is FYNNEI in the germline V gene. Trimming stripped 8 bases from V and 4 bases from J, with 12 bases between. The CDR3 is 13 amino acids. The entire variable domain, with the rest obtained from reference TRBV2 and TRBJ1-5, is as follows: EPEVTQTPSHQVTQMGQEVILRCVPISNHLYFYWYRQILGQKVEFLVSFYNNEISEKSEIFDDQFSVERPDGSNFTLKIRSTKLEDSAMYFCASGRGWNQPQHFGDGTRLSIL.

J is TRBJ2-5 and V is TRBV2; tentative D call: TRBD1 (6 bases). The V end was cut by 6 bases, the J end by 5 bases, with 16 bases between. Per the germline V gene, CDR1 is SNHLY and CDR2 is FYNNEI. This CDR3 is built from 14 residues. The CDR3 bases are TGTGCCAGCAGGGGGGCCGAGGCCTGGGAGACCCAGTACTTC. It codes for CASRGAEAWETQYF.

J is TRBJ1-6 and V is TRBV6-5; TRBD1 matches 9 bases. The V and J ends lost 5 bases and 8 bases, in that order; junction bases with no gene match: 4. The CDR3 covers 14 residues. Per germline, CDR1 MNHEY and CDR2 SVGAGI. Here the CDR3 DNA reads TGTGCCAGCAGTACAACAGGGGGCGATTCACCCCTCCACTTT. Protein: CASSTTGGDSPLHF.

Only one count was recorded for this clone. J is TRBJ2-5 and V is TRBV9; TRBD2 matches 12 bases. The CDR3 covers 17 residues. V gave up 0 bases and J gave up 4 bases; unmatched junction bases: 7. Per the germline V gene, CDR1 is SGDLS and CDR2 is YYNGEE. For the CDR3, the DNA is TGTGCCAGCAGCGTAGGGGGCCCGGGACTAGCGGGAGAGACCCAGTACTTC. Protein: CASSVGGPGLAGETQYF.

CDR3 nucleotide sequence: TGTGCCAGCTCACCATCACTAGCGCACATTGTTAGAAATGAGCAGTTCTTC. Residues: CASSPSLAHIVRNEQFF. The chain uses TRBV18 and TRBJ2-1, with 7 bases matching TRBD2. The V segment lost 2 bases and the J segment 7 bases; nucleotides outside the gene matches: 14. This CDR3 has 17 residues. Germline CDR1 KGHSH, CDR2 LQKENI. Combining the CDR3 with reference TRBV18 and TRBJ2-1 gives the whole variable domain NAGVMQNPRHLVRRRGQEARLRCSPMKGHSHVYWYRQLPEEGLKFMVYLQKENIIDESGMPKERFSAEFPKEGPSILRIQQVVRGDSAAYFCASSPSLAHIVRNEQFFGPGTRLTVL.

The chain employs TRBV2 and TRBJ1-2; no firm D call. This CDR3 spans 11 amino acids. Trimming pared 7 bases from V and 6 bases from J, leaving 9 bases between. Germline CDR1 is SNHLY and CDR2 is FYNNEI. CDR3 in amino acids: CASIRDHGYTF. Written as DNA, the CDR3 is TGTGCCAGCATCCGGGATCATGGCTACACCTTC.

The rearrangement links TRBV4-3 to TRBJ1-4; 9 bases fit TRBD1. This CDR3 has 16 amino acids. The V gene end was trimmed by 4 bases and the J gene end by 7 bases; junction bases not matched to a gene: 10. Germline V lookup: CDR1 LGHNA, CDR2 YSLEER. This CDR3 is CASSRSPTGGVEKLFF. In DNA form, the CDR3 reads TGCGCCAGCAGCCGCTCCCCAACAGGGGGCGTTGAAAAACTGTTTTTT.

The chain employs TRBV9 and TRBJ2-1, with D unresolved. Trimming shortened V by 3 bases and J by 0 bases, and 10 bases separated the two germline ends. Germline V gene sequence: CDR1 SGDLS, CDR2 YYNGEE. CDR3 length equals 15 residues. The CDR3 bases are TGTGCCAGCAGCGCCTCCCCCCTCTCCTACAATGAGCAGTTCTTC. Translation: CASSASPLSYNEQFF.

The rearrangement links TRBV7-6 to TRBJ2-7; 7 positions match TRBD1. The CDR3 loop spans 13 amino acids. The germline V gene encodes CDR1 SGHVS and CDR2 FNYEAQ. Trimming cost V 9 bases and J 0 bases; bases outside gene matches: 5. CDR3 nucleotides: TGTGCCAGAGACAGGGTGATCTCCTACGAGCAGTACTTC. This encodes CARDRVISYEQYF.

The CDR3 loop is CASSLGSAEPQHF. CDR3 coding DNA: TGTGCCAGCAGCTTAGGGTCGGCGGAGCCCCAGCATTTT. J is TRBJ1-5 and V is TRBV11-2, with D hard to call. Trimming removed 1 base from V and 8 bases from J, with 9 bases in between. The CDR3 is 13 amino acids. Germline assignment: CDR1 SGHAT and CDR2 FQNNGV.

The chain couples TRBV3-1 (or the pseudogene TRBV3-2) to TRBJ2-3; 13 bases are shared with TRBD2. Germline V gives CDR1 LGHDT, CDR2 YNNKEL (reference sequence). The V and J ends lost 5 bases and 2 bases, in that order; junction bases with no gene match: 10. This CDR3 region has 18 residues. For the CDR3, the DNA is TGTGCCAGCAGCACCCGAACGGGACTAGCGGGGTCCACAGATACGCAGTATTTT. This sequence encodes CASSTRTGLAGSTDTQYF.

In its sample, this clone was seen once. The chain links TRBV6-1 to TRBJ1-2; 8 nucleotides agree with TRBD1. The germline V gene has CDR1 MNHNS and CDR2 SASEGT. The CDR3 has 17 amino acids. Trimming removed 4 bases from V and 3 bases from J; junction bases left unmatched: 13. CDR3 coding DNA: TGTGCCAGCAGTGGGTGGGCAGGGGGCTCCCCGGACTATGGCTACACCTTC. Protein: CASSGWAGGSPDYGYTF.

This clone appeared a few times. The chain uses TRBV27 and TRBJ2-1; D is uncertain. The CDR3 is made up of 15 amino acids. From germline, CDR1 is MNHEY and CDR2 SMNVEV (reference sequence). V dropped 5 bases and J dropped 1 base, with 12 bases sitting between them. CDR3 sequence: CASSITVKSYNEQFF. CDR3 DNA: TGTGCCAGCAGTATAACGGTGAAATCCTACAATGAGCAGTTCTTC.